The present TCR beta chain was sequenced within a study of blood T cells in healthy people across ages. Study-wide points: Naive and antigen-experienced cells were not separated, limiting conclusive comparison. Naive CD4+ cell counts and diversity both ran higher in long-lived than in aged donors.

The authors ran a second PCR of about 6 to 11 cycles using a sample-barcoded 5' primer and a J-beta primer mix. One entry per CDR3 protein results from TCRdb running MiXCR on the 5' RACE reads. The data hold some 1.5 million distinct CDR3 sequences, with approximately 42% observed a single time. About this clonotype itself: Its antigen is not identified.

The CDR3 spans 15 residues. Germline V gene lookup returns CDR1 ENHRY and CDR2 SYGVKD. Trimming took off 3 bases at V and 4 bases at J, with 15 bases between the two ends. This sequence originates from a woman aged 18-35 years in good health. The material sequenced was blood. This chain uses TRBV10-3 with TRBJ1-1, with a possible D match to TRBD1 (6 bases). In nucleotides, the CDR3 is TGTGCCATCAGTGAAACAGGGAATAGCGGCACTGAAGCTTTCTTT. Amino acids: CAISETGNSGTEAFF.